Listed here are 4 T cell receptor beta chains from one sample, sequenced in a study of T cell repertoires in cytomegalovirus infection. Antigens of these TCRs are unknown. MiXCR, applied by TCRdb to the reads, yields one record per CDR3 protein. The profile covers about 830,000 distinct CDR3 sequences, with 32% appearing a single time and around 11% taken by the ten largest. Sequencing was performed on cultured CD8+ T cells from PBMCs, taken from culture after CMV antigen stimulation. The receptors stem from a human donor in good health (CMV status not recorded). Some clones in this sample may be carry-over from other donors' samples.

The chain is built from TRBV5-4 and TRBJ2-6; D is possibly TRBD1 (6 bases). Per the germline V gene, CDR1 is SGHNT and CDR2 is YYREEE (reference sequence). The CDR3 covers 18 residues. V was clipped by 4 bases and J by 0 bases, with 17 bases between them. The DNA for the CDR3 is TGTGCCAGCAGCGCCTCAGACAGGACCGGCTCTGGGGCCAACGTCCTGACTTTC. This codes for CASSASDRTGSGANVLTF.

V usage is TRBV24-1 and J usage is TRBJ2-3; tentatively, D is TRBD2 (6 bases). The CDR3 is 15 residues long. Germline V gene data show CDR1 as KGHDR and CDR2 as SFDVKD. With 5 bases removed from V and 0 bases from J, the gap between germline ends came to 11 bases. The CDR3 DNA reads TGTGCCACCAGTGCCGGGACTTCTAGCACAGATACGCAGTATTTT. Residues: CATSAGTSSTDTQYF.

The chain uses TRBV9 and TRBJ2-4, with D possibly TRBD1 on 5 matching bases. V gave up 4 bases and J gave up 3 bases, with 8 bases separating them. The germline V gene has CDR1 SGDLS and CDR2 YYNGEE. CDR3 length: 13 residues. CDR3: CASSRGGKNIQYF. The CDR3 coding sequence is TGTGCCAGCAGCAGGGGCGGCAAAAACATTCAGTACTTC.

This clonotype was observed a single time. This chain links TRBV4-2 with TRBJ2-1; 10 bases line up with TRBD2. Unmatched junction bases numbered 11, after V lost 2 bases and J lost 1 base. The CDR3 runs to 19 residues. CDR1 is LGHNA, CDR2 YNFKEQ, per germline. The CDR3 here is CASSQRIIAGGKSYNEQFF. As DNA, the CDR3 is TGTGCCAGCAGCCAAAGAATTATAGCGGGGGGTAAGTCCTACAATGAGCAGTTCTTC.